The rows below give T cell receptor beta chains drawn from one sample of a study of blood T cell repertoires in COVID-19. The data were produced by immunoSEQ multiplex PCR, yet TCRdb's version contains in-frame clones alone and is incomplete. This table holds some 160,000 clones, around four fifths found once. Source material: peripheral blood. These receptors were obtained from a woman of 80 years or more with COVID-19, enrolled during active disease. The CDR3 runs from the conserved cysteine through the conserved F or W. Fields, in order: V gene, J gene, D gene, clone size, CDR3 DNA, CDR3 protein. A D gene is named only where the DNA matches it firmly. Only part of the rows carry a size: once, few, many, or a class if the clone is expanded.

V: TRBV6-5
J: TRBJ2-7
D: TRBD1
size: NA
DNA: TGTGCCAGCAGACTAGCCGGGACAGGCTCCTACGAGCAGTACTTC
CDR3: CASRLAGTGSYEQYF

V: TRBV13
J: TRBJ2-7
D: NA
size: many
DNA: TGTGCCAGCAGCTTGAGGGGGACCTACGAGCAGTACTTC
CDR3: CASSLRGTYEQYF

V: TRBV19
J: TRBJ1-5
D: TRBD1
size: NA
DNA: TGTGCCAGTAGTATTGGGGGGACAGACGTGCGGCCCCAGCATTTT
CDR3: CASSIGGTDVRPQHF

V: TRBV6-5
J: TRBJ1-4
D: TRBD1
size: NA
DNA: TGTGCCAGCAAGGGGGCGGCCAATGAAAAACTGTTTTTT
CDR3: CASKGAANEKLFF

V: TRBV25-1
J: TRBJ1-5
D: NA
size: once
DNA: TGTGCCAGCAGTAAGGGGGAGATCGCTCAGCCCCAGCATTTT
CDR3: CASSKGEIAQPQHF

V: TRBV10-3
J: TRBJ2-1
D: NA
size: NA
DNA: TGTGCCATCAGTGAGCGGGAGAGTGGCAATGAGCAGTTCTTC
CDR3: CAISERESGNEQFF

V: TRBV6-5
J: TRBJ1-1
D: NA
size: NA
DNA: TGTGCCAGCAACATTCAGGGAAAAAACACTGAAGCTTTCTTT
CDR3: CASNIQGKNTEAFF

V: TRBV6-5
J: TRBJ1-5
D: NA
size: NA
DNA: TGTGCCAGCAGACAGTCCAATCAGCCCCAGCATTTT
CDR3: CASRQSNQPQHF

V: TRBV25-1
J: TRBJ2-2
D: TRBD2
size: NA
DNA: TGTGCCAGCAGTCGGATTAGCGGGAGTATCAACACCGGGGAGCTGTTTTTT
CDR3: CASSRISGSINTGELFF

V: TRBV6-5
J: TRBJ2-7
D: TRBD1
size: NA
DNA: TGTGCCAGCAGCCTGACAGGGGTGGGCGAGCAGTACTTC
CDR3: CASSLTGVGEQYF

V: TRBV3-1/TRBV3-2
J: TRBJ2-2
D: TRBD1
size: NA
DNA: TGTGCCAGCAGCCACCGACAGGGTGGCGGGGAGCTGTTTTTT
CDR3: CASSHRQGGGELFF

V: TRBV5-1
J: TRBJ2-1
D: TRBD2
size: NA
DNA: TGCGCCAGCAGCGCCCCCGGGACTAGCTTGGGGAATGAGCAGTTCTTC
CDR3: CASSAPGTSLGNEQFF

V: TRBV15
J: TRBJ2-1
D: TRBD2
size: NA
DNA: TGTGCCACCAGCACCCGGGGTTCCGGACTAGCGGCCTACAATGAGCAGTTCTTC
CDR3: CATSTRGSGLAAYNEQFF

V: TRBV5-6
J: TRBJ2-1
D: TRBD2
size: NA
DNA: TGTGCCAGCAGCTTGACTAGCGGGTACAATGAGCAGTTCTTC
CDR3: CASSLTSGYNEQFF

V: TRBV14
J: TRBJ2-7
D: NA
size: NA
DNA: TGTGCCAGCAGCCCGCCGGGGTATCACCACGAGCAGTACTTC
CDR3: CASSPPGYHHEQYF

V: TRBV3-1/TRBV3-2
J: TRBJ2-1
D: TRBD2
size: NA
DNA: TGTGCCAGCAGCCTGACTAGCGGCAGCCGCAATGAGCAGTTCTTC
CDR3: CASSLTSGSRNEQFF

V: TRBV2
J: TRBJ2-7
D: NA
size: once
DNA: TGTGCCAGCAGTGGTCGAGCACCCTACGAGCAGTACTTC
CDR3: CASSGRAPYEQYF

V: TRBV6-1
J: TRBJ1-2
D: TRBD1
size: NA
DNA: TGTGCCAGCAGTGCCATTCCAGGACAGGGTAACTATGGCTACACCTTC
CDR3: CASSAIPGQGNYGYTF

V: TRBV18
J: TRBJ1-3
D: NA
size: NA
DNA: TGTGCCAGCTCACCACGTTTAGCAGGGATAAGCTCTGGAAACACCATATATTTT
CDR3: CASSPRLAGISSGNTIYF

V: TRBV19
J: TRBJ2-6
D: TRBD1
size: NA
DNA: TGTGCCAGTAGTATTGACGGGGACAGTCTTTTTGGGGCCAACGTCCTGACTTTC
CDR3: CASSIDGDSLFGANVLTF

V: TRBV3-1/TRBV3-2
J: TRBJ1-6
D: TRBD1
size: NA
DNA: TGTGCCAGCAGCCAAGATCAGGCGATGACAGGGGGCAGGGCGCCCCTCCACTTT
CDR3: CASSQDQAMTGGRAPLHF

V: TRBV12-3/TRBV12-4
J: TRBJ2-1
D: NA
size: NA
DNA: TGTGCCAGCAGCGGACAGACGGTGAATGAGCAGTTCTTC
CDR3: CASSGQTVNEQFF

V: TRBV4-2
J: TRBJ1-2
D: NA
size: NA
DNA: TGTGCCAGCAGCCCCAAGCGGGGGGGTGGCTACACCTTC
CDR3: CASSPKRGGGYTF

V: TRBV10-3
J: TRBJ2-3
D: NA
size: NA
DNA: TGTGCCATCAGAGGGACTTCAGATACGCAGTATTTT
CDR3: CAIRGTSDTQYF

V: TRBV3-1/TRBV3-2
J: TRBJ1-4
D: NA
size: once
DNA: TGTGCCAGCAGCCAAGAGGGGGCAAAACTGTTTTTT
CDR3: CASSQEGAKLFF

V: TRBV7-7
J: TRBJ1-1
D: NA
size: NA
DNA: TGTGCTAGCAGCACAGACAGGAACACTGAAGCTTTCTTT
CDR3: CASSTDRNTEAFF

V: TRBV9
J: TRBJ2-3
D: TRBD2
size: NA
DNA: TGTGCCAGCAGCGTAGGTGCAGCGGGAGCAGATACGCAGTATTTT
CDR3: CASSVGAAGADTQYF

V: TRBV2
J: TRBJ2-7
D: NA
size: NA
DNA: TGTGCCAGCCGGTTTGACACCCCCACCTACGAGCAGTACTTC
CDR3: CASRFDTPTYEQYF

V: TRBV12-1
J: TRBJ1-5
D: NA
size: NA
DNA: TGTGCCAGCAGCTTTGATTGGCGTGGCCAGGGGCGAGTAAGCAATCAGCCCCAGCATTTT
CDR3: CASSFDWRGQGRVSNQPQHF

V: TRBV7-9
J: TRBJ1-6
D: TRBD1
size: few
DNA: TGTGCCAGCAGCTTACCCTCGGGGACAGGGTTCAGACTCCACTTT
CDR3: CASSLPSGTGFRLHF

V: TRBV6-2/TRBV6-3
J: TRBJ2-2
D: TRBD2
size: NA
DNA: TGTGCCAGCAGTTACTCGACTAGCGGGGGGAACACCGGGGAGCTGTTTTTT
CDR3: CASSYSTSGGNTGELFF

V: TRBV7-9
J: TRBJ1-2
D: NA
size: NA
DNA: TGTGCCAGCAGCTTGGAAACAGGCCAGAACGGCTACACCTTC
CDR3: CASSLETGQNGYTF

V: TRBV25-1
J: TRBJ1-4
D: TRBD1
size: NA
DNA: TGTGCCAGCAGTGAAGGTCCAGGGGGTCGGGAAAAACTGTTTTTT
CDR3: CASSEGPGGREKLFF

V: TRBV4-1
J: TRBJ1-6
D: NA
size: NA
DNA: TGCGCCAGCAGCCGACTCCCGGGGGTGTCACCCCTCCACTTT
CDR3: CASSRLPGVSPLHF

V: TRBV5-4
J: TRBJ2-7
D: NA
size: NA
DNA: TGTGCCAGCAGCTTGAGAGGGCTTATCCGCGAGCAGTACTTC
CDR3: CASSLRGLIREQYF

V: TRBV18
J: TRBJ2-1
D: NA
size: NA
DNA: TGTGCCAGCTCACCACGGCGGGAAGGCAATGAGCAGTTCTTC
CDR3: CASSPRREGNEQFF

V: TRBV6-1
J: TRBJ1-1
D: NA
size: NA
DNA: TGTGCCAGCAGTGAATCGGAGAGGGACACTGAAGCTTTCTTT
CDR3: CASSESERDTEAFF

V: TRBV11-2
J: TRBJ1-1
D: NA
size: NA
DNA: TGTGCCAGCAGCTTTCAGGACAGGAACACTGAAGCTTTCTTT
CDR3: CASSFQDRNTEAFF

V: TRBV24-1
J: TRBJ2-7
D: TRBD1
size: NA
DNA: TGTGCCACCAGTGAGTCGAGGGACAGGGGGCTTTACGAGCAGTACTTC
CDR3: CATSESRDRGLYEQYF

V: TRBV5-1
J: TRBJ1-4
D: NA
size: many
DNA: TGCGCCAGCAGCCCGGACAGTTGGGAAAAACTGTTTTTT
CDR3: CASSPDSWEKLFF

V: TRBV5-1
J: TRBJ2-7
D: NA
size: NA
DNA: TGCGCCAGCAAGGCAGGGCAGGACGAGCAGTACTTC
CDR3: CASKAGQDEQYF

V: TRBV5-1
J: TRBJ1-1
D: NA
size: NA
DNA: TGCGCCAGCAGCTTAGGGGATTTGAACACTGAAGCTTTCTTT
CDR3: CASSLGDLNTEAFF

V: TRBV7-2
J: TRBJ1-2
D: NA
size: NA
DNA: TGTGCCAGCAGCCCTATTGGGGGCCAGGGCTACACCTTC
CDR3: CASSPIGGQGYTF

V: TRBV14
J: TRBJ1-2
D: NA
size: NA
DNA: TGTGCCAGCAGCCGGGGACGGGAGTGGGGCTACACCTTC
CDR3: CASSRGREWGYTF

V: TRBV3-1/TRBV3-2
J: TRBJ1-2
D: NA
size: NA
DNA: TGTGCCAGCAGCCAAGAAGGGGGCTATGGCTACACCTTC
CDR3: CASSQEGGYGYTF

V: TRBV15
J: TRBJ2-3
D: TRBD2
size: NA
DNA: TGTGCCACCAGCAGAGAAACCGGGGGGGCCGGAGATACGCAGTATTTT
CDR3: CATSRETGGAGDTQYF

V: TRBV7-2
J: TRBJ1-1
D: NA
size: once
DNA: TGTGCCAGCAGCTTAGACAGACTAGAGAACACTGAAGCTTTCTTT
CDR3: CASSLDRLENTEAFF

V: TRBV28
J: TRBJ1-3
D: TRBD1
size: NA
DNA: TGTGCCAGCAACAGGGGCCTCTCTGGAAACACCATATATTTT
CDR3: CASNRGLSGNTIYF

V: TRBV4-2
J: TRBJ2-5
D: NA
size: NA
DNA: TGTGCCAGCAGCGTCAGTTTGCGCGGGACCCAGTACTTC
CDR3: CASSVSLRGTQYF

V: TRBV7-7
J: TRBJ2-5
D: TRBD1
size: NA
DNA: TGTGCTAGCAGCCTGGACAGGGGGCAGGAGACCCAGTACTTC
CDR3: CASSLDRGQETQYF

V: TRBV7-9
J: TRBJ1-1
D: NA
size: few
DNA: TGTGCCAGCAGCAGAGGGAGGGAAGAGGGAGCTTTCTTT
CDR3: CASSRGREEGAFF